This TCR beta chain was recovered during a study of cytomegalovirus exposure and HLA in healthy donors. Primers included in the PCR were 60 Vbeta and 13 Jbeta primers. The assay was immunoSEQ multiplex PCR, and TCRdb's table has in-frame clones only and misses some. The sample lists fewer than 140,000 clones; 65% to 80% were seen once. Sequencing was done on a sample of PBMCs. This receptor was obtained from a man in his 60s in good health and CMV-seronegative.

The chain's CDR3 is CASSSGNYGYTF. The CDR3 DNA follows: TGTGCCAGCAGCTCAGGGAACTATGGCTACACCTTC. The chain couples TRBV5-6 to TRBJ1-2; possible D gene TRBD1, 5 bases. This CDR3 region has 12 residues. In germline, CDR1 is SGHDT, CDR2 YYEEEE. Trimming took 3 bases from V and 2 from J, leaving 5 bases between them.